This TCR beta chain was found in a study of cytomegalovirus exposure and HLA in healthy donors. This CDR3 spans 15 amino acids. Per germline, CDR1 SGHVS and CDR2 FNYEAQ. Trimming stripped 4 bases from V and 4 bases from J, with 13 bases between. The PCR contained 60 Vbeta and 13 Jbeta primers. Assay: immunoSEQ multiplex PCR; the TCRdb copy retains only in-frame clones and omits some. The data contain approximately 120,000 clones, over 60% of them seen just once; the ten biggest clones take up 1% to 1.5%. The origin of this receptor is a female donor in good health and CMV-seronegative. Specimen: PBMCs. V usage is TRBV7-6 and J usage is TRBJ2-2, with D unresolved. DNA of the CDR3: TGTGCCAGCAGCTCCCCTTTCAGTTCCACCGGGGAGCTGTTTTTT. Its protein is CASSSPFSSTGELFF.